Listed here are 2 T cell receptor beta chains from one sample, sequenced in a study of shared clonotypes between healthy human individuals. Clones were sequenced by immunoSEQ multiplex PCR, and TCRdb holds only the in-frame ones, with some missing. Of around 510,000 clones in the sample, around 96% were seen once. The sequencing input was naive CD4+ T cells sorted from blood. Subset indicated: CD45RA+ positively selected. These TCRs come from a woman in her twenties or thirties in good health.

The chain is built from TRBV5-1 and TRBJ2-7, with 9 bases fitting TRBD2. V was clipped by 4 bases and J by 0 bases; unmatched bases: 5. CDR1 is SGHRS and CDR2 is YFSETQ in the germline V gene. The CDR3 totals 15 residues. The CDR3: CASSPLAGTSYEQYF. For the CDR3, the DNA is TGCGCCAGCAGCCCGCTAGCGGGGACCTCCTACGAGCAGTACTTC.

This chain uses TRBV7-3 with TRBJ2-2, with D tentatively TRBD2 (6 bases). CDR3 length: 16 residues. The germline V and J ends were trimmed by 4 bases and 0 bases, with 12 bases remaining between them. Germline assignment: CDR1 SGHTA and CDR2 FQGTGA. CDR3 protein: CASSSLAAANTGELFF. For the CDR3, the DNA is TGTGCCAGCAGCTCCTTAGCGGCGGCGAACACCGGGGAGCTGTTTTTT. Full variable domain (missing parts from reference TRBV7-3 and TRBJ2-2): GAGVSQTPSNKVTEKGKYVELRCDPISGHTALYWYRQSLGQGPEFLIYFQGTGAADDSGLPNDRFFAVRPEGSVSTLKIQRTERGDSAVYLCASSSLAAANTGELFFGEGSRLTVL.